The 16 T cell receptor beta chains in this list originate from one sample, sequenced in a study of blood T cell repertoires in COVID-19. Clones were sequenced by immunoSEQ multiplex PCR, and TCRdb holds only the in-frame ones, with some missing. The sample shows some 30,000 clones, 92% of them seen only once. Sequenced sample: peripheral blood. These receptors all stem from a man aged 50 to 60 with active COVID-19.

This chain's CDR3 is CASSSSSGGPRDEQFF. Here the CDR3 DNA reads TGCGCCAGCAGCTCCTCGAGCGGGGGGCCCAGGGATGAGCAGTTCTTC. The rearrangement links TRBV5-1 to TRBJ2-1; 9 bases match TRBD2. CDR1 is SGHRS and CDR2 is YFSETQ in the germline V gene. The CDR3 runs 16 residues. The V segment lost 3 bases and the J segment 8 bases; nucleotides outside the gene matches: 12. The variable domain in full, with the rest retrieved from reference TRBV5-1 and TRBJ2-1, is KAGVTQTPRYLIKTRGQQVTLSCSPISGHRSVSWYQQTPGQGLQFLFEYFSETQRNKGNFPGRFSGRQFSNSRSEMNVSTLELGDSALYLCASSSSSGGPRDEQFFGPGTRLTVL.

This rearrangement joins TRBV6-5 to TRBJ2-7; 9 nucleotides match TRBD2. CDR1 is MNHEY, CDR2 SVGAGI, per germline. V shed 6 bases and J 2 bases; nucleotides not matched to a gene: 5. This CDR3 spans 14 amino acids. The CDR3 spells CASRTSGLTYEQYF. The CDR3 DNA is TGTGCCAGCAGAACTAGCGGGTTAACCTACGAGCAGTACTTC.

V gene TRBV5-5 combines with J gene TRBJ2-1; TRBD2 matches at 8 bases. Germline lookup yields CDR1 SGHKS and CDR2 YYEKEE (reference sequence). Losses at the gene ends were 6 bases for V and 9 bases for J; bases not matched to a gene: 14. CDR3 length equals 15 residues. CDR3 nucleotide sequence: TGTGCCAGCACCCCGAGGGAGACTAGCGCGGGTGAGCAGTTCTTC. It codes for CASTPRETSAGEQFF.

The chain recombines TRBV6-5 with TRBJ2-7, with 10 nucleotides matching TRBD1. The CDR3 totals 15 residues. Looked up from germline, CDR1 is MNHEY and CDR2 is SVGAGI. Trimming took 6 bases from V and 4 from J; bases not matched to a gene: 9. The DNA of the CDR3 is TGTGCCAGCAGCCCAAAGACAGGGGGCGGTTACGAGCAGTACTTC. It is translated as CASSPKTGGGYEQYF.

This rearrangement joins TRBV5-1 to TRBJ2-3; D might be TRBD2 (6 bases). Germline V gene lookup returns CDR1 SGHRS and CDR2 YFSETQ. The CDR3 contains 16 residues. V was trimmed by 4 bases and J by 1 base, leaving 16 bases between them. The CDR3 bases are TGCGCCAGCAGCGGGGCGGGGAAGGCGGGCACAGATACGCAGTATTTT. Translation: CASSGAGKAGTDTQYF.

The rearrangement links TRBV10-2 to TRBJ2-2, with D unclear. The germline CDR1 and CDR2 sequences are WSHSY and SAAADI. Trimming left V 0 bases short and J 7 bases short, with 6 bases between. This CDR3 comprises 13 residues. This CDR3 is CASSESFGGELFF. The CDR3 nucleotides are TGCGCCAGCAGTGAGTCGTTCGGCGGGGAGCTGTTTTTT.

The CDR3 spells CASSPRQGNQPQHF. The DNA of the CDR3 is TGTGCCAGCAGTCCCCGACAGGGTAATCAGCCCCAGCATTTT. The J gene is TRBJ1-5, the V gene TRBV6-6; 7 bases are a match to TRBD1. V lost 5 bases and J lost 4; bases outside the gene matches: 5. Germline CDR1 is MNHNY and CDR2 is SVGAGI (reference sequence). CDR3 size: 14 residues.

The chain joins TRBV25-1 to TRBJ2-2, with a tentative D call TRBD1 (6 bases). The CDR3 extends over 16 amino acids. CDR1 is MGHDK and CDR2 is SYGVNS in the germline V gene. V dropped 5 bases and J dropped 6 bases, with 19 bases sitting between them. CDR3 region: CASSTPEQGIAGELFF. CDR3 nucleotides: TGTGCCAGCAGTACCCCGGAACAGGGAATAGCCGGGGAGCTGTTTTTT. Complete variable domain (other parts from reference TRBV25-1 and TRBJ2-2): EADIYQTPRYLVIGTGKKITLECSQTMGHDKMYWYQQDPGMELHLIHYSYGVNSTEKGDLSSESTVSRIRTEHFPLTLESARPSHTSQYLCASSTPEQGIAGELFFGEGSRLTVL.

This chain connects TRBV19 to TRBJ2-3; D possibly corresponds to TRBD2 (7 bases). Germline-derived CDR1 and CDR2 are LNHDA and SQIVND (reference sequence). With 3 bases removed from V and 2 bases from J, the gap between germline ends came to 12 bases. The length of the CDR3 is 15 residues. CDR3 residues: CASSIGRGHTDTQYF. The CDR3 nucleotides read TGTGCCAGTAGTATTGGGCGGGGGCACACAGATACGCAGTATTTT.

This clone was observed once. V is TRBV5-1 and J is TRBJ1-1; 7 nucleotides match TRBD1. Germline CDR1 and CDR2: SGHRS and YFSETQ. After removal of 4 bases from V and 6 bases from J, the junction contained 6 bases not matched to a gene. CDR3 length equals 13 residues. DNA for the CDR3: TGCGCCAGCAGCGGCAGGGGGATTTCTGAAGCTTTCTTT. Its translation: CASSGRGISEAFF.

This chain joins TRBV12-2 and TRBJ1-2. TRBV12-2 is a known pseudogene. This CDR3 is built from 17 residues. The CDR3 DNA sequence: TGTGCAAGTCGCTTCGAAGTGGGAGGAATCGTCCCTCACGGCTACACCTTC. Translating gives CASRFEVGGIVPHGYTF.

The chain couples TRBV3-1 (or the pseudogene TRBV3-2) to TRBJ2-1; D is undetermined. From germline, CDR1 is LGHDT and CDR2 YNNKEL (reference sequence). This CDR3 comprises 12 residues. V was trimmed by 0 bases and J by 10 bases, leaving 7 bases between them. Here the CDR3 DNA reads TGTGCCAGCAGCCAAGACGTCAGAGAGCAGTTCTTC. It yields the protein CASSQDVREQFF.

This sequence joins TRBV20-1 and TRBJ2-1; D unresolved. Trimming took 6 bases from V and 6 from J, leaving 6 bases between them. The CDR3 has 10 residues. Germline V CDR1 and CDR2: DFQATT, SNEGSKA (reference sequence). The CDR3 nucleotides read TGCAGTGCCTACCTCAATGAGCAGTTCTTC. It is translated as CSAYLNEQFF.

This rearrangement joins TRBV10-2 to TRBJ1-6, with 9 bases matching TRBD1. CDR1 is WSHSY and CDR2 is SAAADI in the germline V gene. The CDR3 spans 17 residues. V lost 3 bases, J lost 4 bases, and 7 bases stayed unmatched. The CDR3 sequence is CASSENLGTGYNSPLHF. The CDR3 region has the DNA TGCGCCAGCAGTGAAAATTTGGGGACAGGGTATAATTCACCCCTCCACTTT.

This clone was observed a few times. V gene TRBV2 combines with J gene TRBJ2-3, with 7 bases that match TRBD2. The length of the CDR3 is 14 residues. Trimming at V came to 3 bases and at J to 4 bases, leaving 4 bases not matched to a gene. CDR1 SNHLY and CDR2 FYNNEI come from the germline V gene. This CDR3 reads CASSDSAGPDTQYF. In DNA form, the CDR3 reads TGTGCCAGCAGTGACTCAGCGGGGCCAGATACGCAGTATTTT. Looking up the rest from reference TRBV2 and TRBJ2-3 gives the full variable domain: EPEVTQTPSHQVTQMGQEVILRCVPISNHLYFYWYRQILGQKVEFLVSFYNNEISEKSEIFDDQFSVERPDGSNFTLKIRSTKLEDSAMYFCASSDSAGPDTQYFGPGTRLTVL.

This clone was counted a few times. This chain joins TRBV5-6 and TRBJ2-5, with 13 bases matching TRBD2. Germline V gives CDR1 SGHDT, CDR2 YYEEEE. V lost 4 bases, J lost 4 bases, and 4 bases stayed unmatched. The CDR3 totals 15 residues. The CDR3 bases are TGTGCCAGCAGCACACTAGCGGGGGGGCGAGAGACCCAGTACTTC. Translated: CASSTLAGGRETQYF.